The next 5 T cell receptor beta chains were all read from a single sample in a study of blood T cell repertoires in COVID-19 (dated by TCRdb to between 2020 and 2021). Receptor libraries were prepared by the immunoSEQ multiplex PCR assay. TCRdb re-hosts the immuneACCESS table, in-frame sequences only. Its copies lack some clones; in the studies checked, an unresolved V gene accounts for under half of them, and the cause for the rest is not known. The sample has some 240,000 clones on record, 75% to 90% of them singletons. About 10% of the sample belongs to the ten largest clones. The sequencing input was peripheral blood. These TCRs come from a woman in her 70s with COVID-19, enrolled during active disease.

The chain is built from TRBV3-1 (or the pseudogene TRBV3-2) and TRBJ2-7; D uncertain. The CDR3 has 11 residues. V lost 6 bases, J lost 3 bases, and 6 bases lay in between. CDR1 and CDR2 from the germline V gene are LGHDT and YNNKEL (reference sequence). CDR3: CASSQDYEQYF. CDR3 DNA sequence: TGTGCCAGCAGTCAGGACTACGAGCAGTACTTC.

The chain recombines TRBV28 with TRBJ2-7; 8 bases line up with TRBD1. The CDR3 extends over 13 amino acids. CDR1 is MDHEN and CDR2 is SYDVKM in the germline V gene. J was trimmed by 2 bases and V by 6 bases; bases with no gene match: 3. CDR3 residues: CASSDRGPYEQYF. The CDR3 DNA sequence: TGTGCCAGCAGCGACAGGGGCCCCTACGAGCAGTACTTC.

The CDR3 nucleotides read TGTGCCACCAGTGATCCCGTAAAACAGGGTTCCTATGGCTACACCTTC. It translates to CATSDPVKQGSYGYTF. The V and J genes are TRBV24-1 and TRBJ1-2; D may be TRBD1 (6 bases). Germline V gene lookup returns CDR1 KGHDR and CDR2 SFDVKD. V lost 3 bases, J lost 4 bases, and 17 bases lay in between. This CDR3 is built from 16 residues.

The rearrangement links TRBV5-4 to TRBJ2-2; 8 bases map to TRBD2. The CDR3 contains 14 residues. The V gene's germline CDR1 is SGHNT and CDR2 YYREEE (reference sequence). Trimming cost V 1 base and J 5 bases; bases outside gene matches: 1. The CDR3 bases are TGTGCCAGCAGCTTGCGGGGGGGGACCGGGGAGCTGTTTTTT. This gives the protein CASSLRGGTGELFF.

This clone was counted between two and nine times. The gene calls are TRBV30 and TRBJ2-5; 12 positions match TRBD1. This CDR3 contains 15 residues. V trimming: 3 bases; J trimming: 5 bases; junction bases outside the gene matches: 7. The germline CDR1 and CDR2 sequences are GTSNPN and SVGIG (reference sequence). CDR3 residues: CAWSAGQGAGETQYF. The CDR3 DNA reads as TGTGCCTGGAGCGCGGGACAGGGGGCCGGGGAGACCCAGTACTTC.